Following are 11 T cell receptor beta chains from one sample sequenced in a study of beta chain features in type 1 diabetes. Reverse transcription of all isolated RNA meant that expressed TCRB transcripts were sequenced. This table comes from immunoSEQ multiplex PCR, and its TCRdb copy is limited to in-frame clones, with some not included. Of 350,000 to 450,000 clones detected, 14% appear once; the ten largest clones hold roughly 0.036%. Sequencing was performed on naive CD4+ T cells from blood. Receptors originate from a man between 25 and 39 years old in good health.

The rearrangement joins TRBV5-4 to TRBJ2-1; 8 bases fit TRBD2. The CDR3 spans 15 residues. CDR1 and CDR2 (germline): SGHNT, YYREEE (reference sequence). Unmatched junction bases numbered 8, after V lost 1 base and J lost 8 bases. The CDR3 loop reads CASSLKTGGPYEQFF. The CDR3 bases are TGTGCCAGCAGCTTGAAAACGGGAGGGCCATATGAGCAGTTCTTC. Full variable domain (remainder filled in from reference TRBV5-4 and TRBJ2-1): ETGVTQSPTHLIKTRGQQVTLRCSSQSGHNTVSWYQQALGQGPQFIFQYYREEENGRGNFPPRFSGLQFPNYSSELNVNALELDDSALYLCASSLKTGGPYEQFFGPGTRLTVL.

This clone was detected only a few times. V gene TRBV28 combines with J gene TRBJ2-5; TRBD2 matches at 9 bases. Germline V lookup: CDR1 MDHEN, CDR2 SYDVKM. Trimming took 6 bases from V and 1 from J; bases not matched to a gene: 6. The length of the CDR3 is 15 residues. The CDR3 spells CASRGAGGPQETQYF. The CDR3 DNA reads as TGTGCCAGCAGGGGGGCGGGAGGGCCCCAAGAGACCCAGTACTTC.

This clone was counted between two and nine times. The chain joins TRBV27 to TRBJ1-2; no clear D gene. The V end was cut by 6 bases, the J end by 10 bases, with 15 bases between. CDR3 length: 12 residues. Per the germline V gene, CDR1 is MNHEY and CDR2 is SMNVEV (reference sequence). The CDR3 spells CASRPAGGVYTF. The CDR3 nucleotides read TGTGCCAGCAGACCCGCAGGCGGGGTCTACACCTTC.

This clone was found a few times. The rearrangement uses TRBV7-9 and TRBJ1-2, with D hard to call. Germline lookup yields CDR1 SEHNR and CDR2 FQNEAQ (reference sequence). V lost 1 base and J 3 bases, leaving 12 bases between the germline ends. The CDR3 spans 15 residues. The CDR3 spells CASSLEGGSYYGYTF. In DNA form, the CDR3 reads TGTGCCAGCAGCTTAGAGGGCGGCAGCTACTATGGCTACACCTTC.

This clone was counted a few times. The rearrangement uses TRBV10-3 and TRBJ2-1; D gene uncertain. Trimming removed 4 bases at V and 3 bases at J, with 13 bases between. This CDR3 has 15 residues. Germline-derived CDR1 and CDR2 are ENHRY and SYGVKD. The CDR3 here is CAISGRDGDYNEQFF. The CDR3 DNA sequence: TGTGCCATCAGTGGCAGAGACGGAGACTACAATGAGCAGTTCTTC.

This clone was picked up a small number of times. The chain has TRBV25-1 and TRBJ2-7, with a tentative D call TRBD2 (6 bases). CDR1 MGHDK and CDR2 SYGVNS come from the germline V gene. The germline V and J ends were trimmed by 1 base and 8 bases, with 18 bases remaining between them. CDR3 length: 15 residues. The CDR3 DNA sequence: TGTGCCAGCAGTGAATGGGGGGACCCTGGCGGAAAGCAGTACTTC. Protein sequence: CASSEWGDPGGKQYF.

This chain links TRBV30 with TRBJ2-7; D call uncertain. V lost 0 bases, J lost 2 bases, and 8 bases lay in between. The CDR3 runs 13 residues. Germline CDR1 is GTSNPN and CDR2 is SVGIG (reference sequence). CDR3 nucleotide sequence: TGTGCCTGGAGTGTAGAACCCACCTACGAGCAGTACGTC. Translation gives CAWSVEPTYEQYV.

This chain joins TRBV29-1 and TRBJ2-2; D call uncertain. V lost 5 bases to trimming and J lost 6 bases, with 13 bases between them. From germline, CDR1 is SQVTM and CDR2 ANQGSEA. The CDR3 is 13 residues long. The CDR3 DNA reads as TGCAGCGTTTCTACCAGATTGTCCGGGGAGCTGTTTTTT. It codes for CSVSTRLSGELFF.

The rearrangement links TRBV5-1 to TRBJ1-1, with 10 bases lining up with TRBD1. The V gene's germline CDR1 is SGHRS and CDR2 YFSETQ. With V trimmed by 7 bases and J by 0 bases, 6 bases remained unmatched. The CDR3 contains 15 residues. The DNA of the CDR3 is TGCGCCAGCGGGACAGGGGCGACTTTGAACACTGAAGCTTTCTTT. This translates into CASGTGATLNTEAFF.

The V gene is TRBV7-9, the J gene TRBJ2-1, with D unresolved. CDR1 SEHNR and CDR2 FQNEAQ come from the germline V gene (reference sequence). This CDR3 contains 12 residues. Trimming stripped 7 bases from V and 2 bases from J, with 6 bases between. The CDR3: CASTSPYNEQFF. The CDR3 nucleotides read TGTGCCAGCACCTCCCCCTACAATGAGCAGTTCTTC.

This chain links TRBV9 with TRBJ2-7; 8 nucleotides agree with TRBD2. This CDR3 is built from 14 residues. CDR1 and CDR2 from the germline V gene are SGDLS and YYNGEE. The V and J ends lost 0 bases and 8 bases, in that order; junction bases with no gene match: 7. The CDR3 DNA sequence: TGTGCCAGCAGCGTAGGATGGAGCGGGGGAAAGCAGTACTTC. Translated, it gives CASSVGWSGGKQYF. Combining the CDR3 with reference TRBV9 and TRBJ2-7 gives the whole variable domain DSGVTQTPKHLITATGQRVTLRCSPRSGDLSVYWYQQSLDQGLQFLIQYYNGEERAKGNILERFSAQQFPDLHSELNLSSLELGDSALYFCASSVGWSGGKQYFGPGTRLTVT.